The 28 T cell receptor beta chains in this list originate from one sample, sequenced in a study of identical twins. Using its own MiXCR run on the 5' RACE reads, TCRdb lists one record per CDR3 protein. The sample holds around 670,000 distinct CDR3 sequences, roughly 6% seen once. The sample consisted of naive T cells sorted from blood. All receptors derive from a man between 18 and 29 years old in good health.

This clonotype was counted at least ten times. This sequence joins TRBV21-1 and TRBJ2-1. TRBV21-1 is described as a pseudogene. The CDR3 spans 13 residues. The CDR3 bases are TGTGCCAGCAGCAAATACGGCGGCACTGAGCAGTTCTTC. Encoded protein: CASSKYGGTEQFF.

This clonotype was detected a few times. The chain is built from TRBV3-1 and TRBJ2-2; 11 nucleotides agree with TRBD2. The CDR3 loop spans 16 amino acids. From germline, CDR1 is LGHDT and CDR2 YNNKEL (reference sequence). V trimming: 6 bases; J trimming: 7 bases; junction bases outside the gene matches: 10. CDR3 nucleotide sequence: TGTGCCAGCAGTTCGGGACTAGCGGTTTTAGGCGGGGAGCTGTTTTTT. Its translation is CASSSGLAVLGGELFF.

The sample holds a few counts of this clonotype. The rearrangement uses TRBV10-3 and TRBJ2-5; perhaps D is TRBD1 or TRBD2 (5 bases each). Trimming took 4 bases from V and 5 from J, leaving 14 bases between them. Germline V gene sequence: CDR1 ENHRY, CDR2 SYGVKD. The CDR3 is made up of 14 amino acids. The CDR3 loop is CAISVGDAGETQYF. For the CDR3, the DNA is TGTGCCATCAGTGTAGGGGACGCAGGGGAGACCCAGTACTTC.

In this sample, this clonotype turned up a few times. The genes are TRBV5-1 and TRBJ2-5, with 9 bases aligning to TRBD1. The J segment lost 4 bases and the V segment lost 4 bases, leaving 11 bases of the junction unmatched. Germline V gene sequence: CDR1 SGHRS, CDR2 YFSETQ. The length of the CDR3 is 16 residues. This chain's CDR3 is CASSPYLGQGGETQYF. Here the CDR3 DNA reads TGCGCCAGCAGCCCTTACCTGGGACAGGGAGGAGAGACCCAGTACTTC.

There are a few counts of this clonotype. V is TRBV14 and J is TRBJ2-1; D is undetermined. The CDR3 runs 12 residues. Germline V gene sequence: CDR1 SGHDN, CDR2 FVKESK. V lost 3 bases to trimming and J lost 15 bases, with 15 bases between them. The CDR3 DNA sequence: TGTGCCAGCAGCCACCCATACAAAGGGCCGTTCTTC. Its protein product is CASSHPYKGPFF.

This clonotype was detected a few times. V usage is TRBV12-3 or TRBV12-4 and J usage is TRBJ2-7; D gene unclear. CDR3 size: 14 residues. Trimming left V 3 bases short and J 4 bases short, with 13 bases between. In DNA, the CDR3 is TGTGCCAGCAGTTTTTCGGACGCCGGGTACGAGCAGTACGTC. Its translation: CASSFSDAGYEQYV.

This clonotype appeared many times. The CDR3 region is CAISEGLAVRNEQFF. The CDR3 region has the DNA TGTGCCATCAGTGAAGGACTAGCGGTCCGCAATGAGCAGTTCTTC. The V gene is TRBV10-3, the J gene TRBJ2-1, with 10 bases matching TRBD2. In germline, CDR1 is ENHRY, CDR2 SYGVKD. Trimming took 3 bases from V and 6 from J; bases not matched to a gene: 5. The CDR3 is 15 residues long.

The sample holds many counts of this clonotype. The gene calls are TRBV6-1 and TRBJ2-7, with TRBD1 as a possible D gene (6 bases). The CDR3 sequence is 13 residues long. Trimming took 6 bases from V and 6 from J, leaving 15 bases between them. The V gene's germline CDR1 is MNHNS and CDR2 SASEGT. The CDR3 loop reads CASSSTGYGEQYV. The DNA of the CDR3 is TGTGCCAGCAGCTCAACAGGGTATGGCGAGCAGTACGTC.

This clonotype turned up a few times. CDR3 bases: TGCGCCAGCAGCTGGGAAAACTGGTCGGAGCAGTTCTTC. Amino acid sequence: CASSWENWSEQFF. The V and J genes are TRBV5-1 and TRBJ2-1, with unresolved D. The CDR3 runs 13 residues. V lost 3 bases and J 10 bases, leaving 14 bases between the germline ends. The V gene's germline CDR1 is SGHRS and CDR2 YFSETQ.

The V gene is TRBV27, the J gene TRBJ2-5; 8 bases agree with TRBD2. Germline loops: CDR1 MNHEY, CDR2 SMNVEV (reference sequence). The CDR3 extends over 15 amino acids. Losses at the gene ends were 7 bases for V and 4 bases for J; bases not matched to a gene: 11. Written as DNA, the CDR3 is TGTGCCAGCACCCGCATAGCGGGGAGTCGAGAGACCCAGTACTTC. It is translated as CASTRIAGSRETQYF.

The V call is TRBV28, the J call TRBJ2-7; D unresolved. The CDR3 length is 15 residues. CDR1 MDHEN and CDR2 SYDVKM come from the germline V gene. Trimming shortened V by 1 base and J by 6 bases, and 16 bases separated the two germline ends. This chain's CDR3 is CASSLSALGSGEQYF. The CDR3, as DNA: TGTGCCAGCAGTTTATCAGCGCTAGGTTCAGGCGAGCAGTACTTC.

This clonotype was seen a few times. The chain joins TRBV7-9 to TRBJ1-2; D gene uncertain. The CDR3 is 15 amino acids. Germline CDR1 SEHNR, CDR2 FQNEAQ (reference sequence). Trimming removed 1 base at V and 2 bases at J, with 11 bases between. The CDR3 DNA follows: TGTGCCAGCAGCTTAGTATTCGACACGAACTATGGCTACACCTTC. It is translated as CASSLVFDTNYGYTF. The entire variable domain, with the rest obtained from reference TRBV7-9 and TRBJ1-2, is as follows: DTGVSQNPRHKITKRGQNVTFRCDPISEHNRLYWYRQTLGQGPEFLTYFQNEAQLEKSRLLSDRFSAERPKGSFSTLEIQRTEQGDSAMYLCASSLVFDTNYGYTFGSGTRLTVV.

This clonotype was seen a few times. The chain uses TRBV20-1 and TRBJ1-2; D unclear. V gave up 5 bases and J gave up 4 bases, with 17 bases separating them. This CDR3 is 14 amino acids long. Germline-derived CDR1 and CDR2 are DFQATT and SNEGSKA (reference sequence). CDR3 sequence: CSARTSDGFYGYTF. The CDR3 DNA is TGCAGTGCTCGAACCTCGGACGGATTCTATGGCTACACCTTC.

This clonotype was counted many times. The chain uses TRBV20-1 and TRBJ2-3, with D uncertain. Germline V lookup: CDR1 DFQATT, CDR2 SNEGSKA (reference sequence). Trimming left V 6 bases short and J 2 bases short, with 6 bases between. The CDR3 covers 11 residues. CDR3: CSAIFTDTQYF. The CDR3 DNA reads TGCAGTGCCATCTTCACAGATACGCAGTATTTT.

Ten or more counts support this clonotype. CDR3 in amino acids: CASRPRDRAKEQYF. The CDR3 coding sequence is TGTGCCAGCAGACCCCGGGACAGGGCTAAGGAGCAGTACTTC. The chain joins TRBV6-1 to TRBJ2-7; 9 nucleotides agree with TRBD1. With 6 bases clipped from V and 7 bases from J, the junction kept 10 bases outside the gene matches. The CDR3 loop spans 14 amino acids. Per the germline V gene, CDR1 is MNHNS and CDR2 is SASEGT.

This rearrangement joins TRBV20-1 to TRBJ2-5; 11 nucleotides line up with TRBD2. The V gene end was trimmed by 2 bases and the J gene end by 4 bases; junction bases not matched to a gene: 12. Per the germline V gene, CDR1 is DFQATT and CDR2 is SNEGSKA (reference sequence). This CDR3 contains 17 residues. CDR3: CSARWASGRPGGETQYF. The CDR3 nucleotides read TGCAGTGCTAGATGGGCTAGCGGGAGGCCGGGGGGAGAGACCCAGTACTTC.

This clonotype was picked up many times. The chain links TRBV12-3 or TRBV12-4 to TRBJ1-1; 10 nucleotides align to TRBD1. V shed 6 bases and J 4 bases; nucleotides not matched to a gene: 8. The CDR3 covers 15 residues. CDR3 amino acids: CASSPQTGGLTEAFF. DNA of the CDR3: TGTGCCAGCAGCCCACAGACAGGGGGCCTCACTGAAGCTTTCTTT.

The chain carries TRBV25-1 and TRBJ2-3; possible D gene TRBD1, 5 bases. CDR1 and CDR2 (germline): MGHDK, SYGVNS. V was pared by 3 bases and J by 2 bases, with 9 bases between. The CDR3 is 14 residues long. The CDR3, as DNA: TGTGCCAGCAGTGATGTAGGGGTCACAGATACGCAGTATTTT. It specifies CASSDVGVTDTQYF.

This clonotype appeared many times. A junction end diverges from the germline sequence, so it may reflect a read error. This chain connects TRBV4-3 to TRBJ2-3, with 11 positions matching TRBD2. The CDR3 has 14 residues. Germline CDR1 LGHNA, CDR2 YSLEER. The DNA of the CDR3 is TGCGCCAGCAGCCAAGCACTAGCGGGAGACCCCAGTACTTTT. Encoded protein: CASSQALAGDPSTF.

The chain couples TRBV2 to TRBJ1-3, with D maybe TRBD1 (5 bases). Germline V gene sequence: CDR1 SNHLY, CDR2 FYNNEI. Trimming removed 1 base at V and 1 base at J, with 8 bases between. This CDR3 has 15 amino acids. In DNA form, the CDR3 reads TGTGCCAGCAGTGAAGTCGACAGTTCTGGAAACACCATATATTTT. Translating it yields CASSEVDSSGNTIYF.

CDR3 sequence: CASSLDRLKGAFF. CDR3 sequence (DNA): TGTGCCAGCAGCCTCGACAGGCTTAAGGGAGCTTTCTTT. This chain uses TRBV12-3 or TRBV12-4 with TRBJ1-1, with a weak D call TRBD1 (6 bases). The CDR3 is 13 amino acids. Between the trimmed V and J ends, which lost 6 bases and 10 bases, there was a span of 18 bases.

This clonotype was counted at least ten times. The chain links TRBV28 to TRBJ2-7, with D possibly being TRBD1 (6 bases). CDR1 MDHEN and CDR2 SYDVKM come from the germline V gene. This CDR3 is built from 13 residues. Trimming took 11 bases from V and 3 from J, leaving 17 bases between them. CDR3 DNA: TGTGCCGAACCTCGACAGGACGACTACGAGCAGTACTTC. Translated, it gives CAEPRQDDYEQYF. The whole variable domain, filled in from reference TRBV28 and TRBJ2-7, reads DVKVTQSSRYLVKRTGEKVFLECVQDMDHENMFWYRQDPGLGLRLIYFSYDVKMKEKGDIPEGYSVSREKKERFSLILESASTNQTSMYLCAEPRQDDYEQYFGPGTRLTVT.

There are many counts of this clonotype. A junction end diverges from the germline sequence, so it may reflect a read error. The chain carries TRBV7-2 and TRBJ2-1; a weak D match, TRBD2 (6 bases). CDR3 length: 13 amino acids. CDR1 and CDR2 (germline): SGHTA, FQGNSA. The CDR3 reads CASSLGVAERASF. Here the CDR3 DNA reads TGTGCCAGCAGCTTAGGGGTAGCGGAGCGAGCGAGTTTC.

This clonotype came up a few times. The chain links TRBV11-2 to TRBJ2-5, with TRBD2 matching 9 bases. V lost 5 bases and J lost 4; bases outside the gene matches: 14. Germline CDR1 reads SGHAT; CDR2 reads FQNNGV. The CDR3 is 17 amino acids. The CDR3 region has the DNA TGTGCCAGCAGCCTAATACTCGTAGCGGGAGAAGGAGAGACCCAGTACTTC. Translated: CASSLILVAGEGETQYF. Variable domain in full (rest from reference TRBV11-2 and TRBJ2-5): EAGVAQSPRYKIIEKRQSVAFWCNPISGHATLYWYQQILGQGPKLLIQFQNNGVVDDSQLPKDRFSAERLKGVDSTLKIQPAKLEDSAVYLCASSLILVAGEGETQYFGPGTRLLVL.

The table lists this clonotype with many counts. The chain joins TRBV27 to TRBJ1-1, with D possibly TRBD1 on 5 matching bases. The CDR3 is 15 residues long. Germline CDR1 reads MNHEY; CDR2 reads SMNVEV (reference sequence). Trimming removed 6 bases at V and 1 base at J, with 15 bases between. The CDR3 DNA reads TGTGCCAGCAGGACAGTCCCTTTTAGGAACACTGAAGCTTTCTTT. Translation: CASRTVPFRNTEAFF.

This clonotype has just one count. This CDR3 is CASSQVLGPIPRELFF. The CDR3 coding sequence is TGTGCCAGCAGCCAGGTCCTAGGCCCTATCCCCCGGGAGCTGTTTTTT. The chain uses TRBV3-1 and TRBJ2-2, with D unclear. Between the trimmed V and J ends, which lost 3 bases and 9 bases, there was a span of 20 bases. Germline values: CDR1 LGHDT, CDR2 YNNKEL (reference sequence). The CDR3 totals 16 residues.

This clonotype was seen at least ten times. This chain links TRBV4-3 with TRBJ2-1, with TRBD2 identical over 10 bases. The V gene's germline CDR1 is LGHNA and CDR2 YSLEER. CDR3 size: 18 residues. After removal of 0 bases from V and 5 bases from J, the junction contained 10 bases not matched to a gene. This CDR3 is CASSQDPVWTSGNNEQFF. The CDR3 DNA is TGCGCCAGCAGCCAAGATCCGGTTTGGACTAGCGGTAACAATGAGCAGTTCTTC.

This clonotype was counted ten times or more. The V and J genes are TRBV25-1 and TRBJ1-1; no clear D. V lost 4 bases to trimming and J lost 1 base, with 7 bases between them. Per the germline V gene, CDR1 is MGHDK and CDR2 is SYGVNS. The CDR3 consists of 13 residues. The CDR3 region is CASSAGANTEAFF. Here the CDR3 DNA reads TGTGCCAGCAGTGCTGGTGCGAACACTGAAGCTTTCTTT.